Sequencing of this TCR beta chain was carried out in a study of T-cell reconstitution after alpha-beta-depleted transplantation in children. Preparation of the TCRbeta library was carried out with unique molecular identifiers. MiXCR, applied by TCRdb to the PCR reads, yields one record per CDR3 protein. The sample holds 260,000 or so distinct CDR3 sequences, 12% seen once. There are many counts of this clonotype. J gave up 4 bases and V 2 bases, and 6 bases lay outside the gene matches. Germline V gene data show CDR1 as MDHEN and CDR2 as SYDVKM. The CDR3 loop spans 16 amino acids. Sample: PBMCs from the stem cell graft donor, taken from the stem cell graft. The source of this sequence is a human donor who donated a stem cell graft to a child with acute lymphoblastic leukemia. The chain combines TRBV28 with TRBJ1-3, with 9 positions matching TRBD1. This CDR3 reads CASSLIPQGAGNTIYF. Written as DNA, the CDR3 is TGTGCCAGCAGTTTAATCCCACAGGGGGCAGGAAACACCATATATTTT. Full variable domain (outside the CDR3, taken from reference TRBV28 and TRBJ1-3): DVKVTQSSRYLVKRTGEKVFLECVQDMDHENMFWYRQDPGLGLRLIYFSYDVKMKEKGDIPEGYSVSREKKERFSLILESASTNQTSMYLCASSLIPQGAGNTIYFGEGSWLTVV.